The 14 T cell receptor beta chains in this list originate from one sample, sequenced in a study of a mutant IDH1 vaccine in newly diagnosed glioma. Time point given: week 11, during vaccination. Every single dose of the vaccine, 300 ug of mutant IDH1 20-mer peptide, came with topical imiquimod. The table came from immunoSEQ multiplex PCR; TCRdb's copy has only in-frame clones and leaves some out. This table has around 120,000 clones, around four fifths appearing once. Their specific antigens are unknown. The material was PBMCs, obtained from a glioma patient whose treatment included an IDH1 peptide vaccine. The receptors shown here come from a middle-aged man with glioma.

The CDR3 here is CASSPGGAPAEQYF. In DNA, the CDR3 is TGTGCCAGCAGTCCGGGGGGGGCGCCGGCCGAGCAGTACTTC. The chain couples TRBV6-5 to TRBJ2-7; 8 positions match TRBD2. Germline V gene sequence: CDR1 MNHEY, CDR2 SVGAGI. The CDR3 covers 14 residues. Trimming cost V 5 bases and J 6 bases; bases outside gene matches: 9.

The J gene is TRBJ1-3, the V gene TRBV9; the match to TRBD1 covers 8 bases. There are 17 residues in the CDR3. V gave up 3 bases and J gave up 0 bases; unmatched junction bases: 8. Germline values: CDR1 SGDLS, CDR2 YYNGEE. Here the CDR3 DNA reads TGTGCCAGCAGCGCCGGACAGGGATTCAGCTCTGGAAACACCATATATTTT. Translating it yields CASSAGQGFSSGNTIYF.

V and J are TRBV10-1 and TRBJ1-2; TRBD1 aligns across 7 bases. V was clipped by 0 bases and J by 7 bases; unmatched bases: 8. The CDR3 has 15 amino acids. CDR1 and CDR2 (germline): WNHNN, SYGVQD (reference sequence). CDR3 loop: CASSESRGQGRGYTF. The DNA for the CDR3 is TGCGCCAGCAGTGAGTCTAGGGGGCAAGGACGTGGCTACACCTTC.

Only one count was recorded for this clone. CDR3 in DNA: TGTGCCAGTAGTATCATAGGCACTGAAGCTTTCTTT. It specifies CASSIIGTEAFF. The chain employs TRBV19 and TRBJ1-1, with unresolved D. The CDR3 is 12 residues long. V was clipped by 3 bases and J by 4 bases, with 6 bases between them. Germline CDR1 is LNHDA and CDR2 is SQIVND (reference sequence).

The rearrangement links TRBV7-2 to TRBJ2-5; D is unclear. Between the trimmed V and J ends, which lost 1 base and 7 bases, there was a span of 7 bases. This CDR3 has 12 residues. From germline, CDR1 is SGHTA and CDR2 FQGNSA. CDR3 protein: CASSLDTRTQYF. The DNA of the CDR3 is TGTGCCAGCAGCTTAGACACCAGGACCCAGTACTTC.

The V gene is TRBV15, the J gene TRBJ2-3; possible D gene TRBD2, 5 bases. This CDR3 comprises 16 residues. The germline CDR1 and CDR2 sequences are LNHNV and YYDKDF (reference sequence). Trimming took off 0 bases at V and 4 bases at J, with 14 bases between the two ends. The CDR3 reads CATSRDFVGVADTQYF. The CDR3 DNA is TGTGCCACCAGCAGAGATTTTGTGGGAGTGGCAGATACGCAGTATTTT.

This sequence joins TRBV7-2 and TRBJ1-5; D uncertain. The germline V gene has CDR1 SGHTA and CDR2 FQGNSA. This CDR3 comprises 16 residues. V lost 2 bases to trimming and J lost 1 base, with 12 bases between them. CDR3 residues: CASSLLAGGSNQPQHF. The CDR3 DNA follows: TGTGCCAGCAGCTTATTGGCCGGAGGGAGCAATCAGCCCCAGCATTTT. Full variable domain (remainder filled in from reference TRBV7-2 and TRBJ1-5): GAGVSQSPSNKVTEKGKDVELRCDPISGHTALYWYRQSLGQGLEFLIYFQGNSAPDKSGLPSDRFSAERTGGSVSTLTIQRTQQEDSAVYLCASSLLAGGSNQPQHFGDGTRLSIL.

CDR3 sequence (DNA): TGTGCCAGCAGTTCGGGGAGCAACAGCCTCTATGGCTACACCTTC. It translates to CASSSGSNSLYGYTF. The gene calls are TRBV5-4 and TRBJ1-2; no clear D. The CDR3 extends over 15 amino acids. The germline V gene has CDR1 SGHNT and CDR2 YYREEE (reference sequence). V was cut by 5 bases and J by 4 bases, with 18 bases left in between.

The V gene is TRBV12-5, the J gene TRBJ1-2; D is ambiguous. The CDR3 contains 15 residues. V gave up 1 base and J gave up 2 bases, with 11 bases separating them. Germline loops: CDR1 LGHNT, CDR2 FRNRAP. Here the CDR3 reads CASGLDLGSNYGYTF. As DNA, the CDR3 is TGTGCTAGTGGTTTGGACCTGGGCAGCAACTATGGCTACACCTTC.

The chain joins TRBV9 to TRBJ2-7; 8 bases are shared with TRBD1. Germline V CDR1 and CDR2: SGDLS, YYNGEE. This CDR3 is 20 amino acids long. V shed 0 bases, J shed 7 bases, and the junction held 24 bases outside the gene matches. DNA of the CDR3: TGTGCCAGCAGCGTAGAGGGGCTCGATCGGGACAGGCCTTCCAGGACTGAGCAGTACTTC. Translated, it gives CASSVEGLDRDRPSRTEQYF.

The rearrangement joins TRBV5-1 to TRBJ2-2, with 13 bases fitting TRBD2. Germline V CDR1 and CDR2: SGHRS, YFSETQ. The J segment lost 8 bases and the V segment lost 1 base, leaving 17 bases of the junction unmatched. This CDR3 is built from 20 residues. CDR3 amino acids: CASSLRLGTSGAPNVGELFF. DNA for the CDR3: TGCGCCAGCAGCTTGAGACTAGGGACTAGCGGGGCCCCCAATGTAGGGGAGCTGTTTTTT.

This chain connects TRBV28 to TRBJ2-7, with D possibly TRBD1 on 6 matching bases. The length of the CDR3 is 17 residues. The V end lost 5 bases, the J end lost 2 bases, and 22 bases lay between the germline ends. The germline CDR1 and CDR2 sequences are MDHEN and SYDVKM. The CDR3 reads CASSTSRTVTKPYEQYF. CDR3 nucleotides: TGTGCCAGCAGTACATCCCGGACAGTAACAAAACCCTACGAGCAGTACTTC.

This chain uses TRBV7-2 with TRBJ1-5; possible D gene TRBD1, 6 bases. V lost 3 bases and J lost 4, with 16 bases in between. Germline CDR1 SGHTA, CDR2 FQGNSA. This CDR3 has 16 amino acids. The CDR3 region is CASSLMRQGLNQPQHF. DNA of the CDR3: TGTGCCAGCAGCTTGATGCGTCAGGGGCTTAATCAGCCCCAGCATTTT.

The chain uses TRBV5-6 and TRBJ1-2; 11 bases align to TRBD1. V trimming: 3 bases; J trimming: 8 bases; junction bases outside the gene matches: 0. Per germline, CDR1 SGHDT and CDR2 YYEEEE. The CDR3 loop spans 12 amino acids. The CDR3 reads CASSWTGGGYTF. DNA of the CDR3: TGTGCCAGCAGCTGGACAGGGGGCGGCTACACCTTC.